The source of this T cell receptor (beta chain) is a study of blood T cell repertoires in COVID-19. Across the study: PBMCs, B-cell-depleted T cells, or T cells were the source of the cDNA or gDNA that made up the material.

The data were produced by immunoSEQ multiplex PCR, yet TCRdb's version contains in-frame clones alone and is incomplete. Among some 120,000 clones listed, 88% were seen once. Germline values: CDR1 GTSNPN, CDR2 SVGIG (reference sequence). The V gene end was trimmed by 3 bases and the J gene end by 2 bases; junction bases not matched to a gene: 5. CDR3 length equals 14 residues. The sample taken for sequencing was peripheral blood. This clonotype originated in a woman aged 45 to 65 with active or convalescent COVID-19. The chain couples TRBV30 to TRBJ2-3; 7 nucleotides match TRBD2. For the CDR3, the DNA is TGTGCCTGGAGGGCGGGGGTTACCACAGATACGCAGTATTTT. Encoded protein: CAWRAGVTTDTQYF.